Listed here are 7 T cell receptor beta chains from one sample, sequenced in a study of T cell responses to AZD1222 COVID-19 vaccine. Some clones are missing from TCRdb's copy, which holds only in-frame ones; the method was immunoSEQ multiplex PCR. The sample has approximately 100,000 clones, about 90% seen once. Sample: peripheral blood, taken on day 0 of AZD1222 vaccination. These receptors came from an adult in good health.

The chain recombines TRBV5-5 with TRBJ2-7, with TRBD1 identical over 7 bases. J gave up 5 bases and V 0 bases, and 5 bases lay outside the gene matches. Germline V gives CDR1 SGHKS, CDR2 YYEKEE (reference sequence). This CDR3 contains 14 residues. CDR3 protein: CASSLGNQGDEQYF. DNA of the CDR3: TGTGCCAGCAGCTTGGGGAATCAGGGGGACGAGCAGTACTTC. Combining the CDR3 with reference TRBV5-5 and TRBJ2-7 gives the whole variable domain DAGVTQSPTHLIKTRGQQVTLRCSPISGHKSVSWYQQVLGQGPQFIFQYYEKEERGRGNFPDRFSARQFPNYSSELNVNALLLGDSALYLCASSLGNQGDEQYFGPGTRLTVT.

V is TRBV18 and J is TRBJ1-2; TRBD1 matches 7 bases. The ends lost 8 bases at V and 0 bases at J; junction bases unmatched: 24. The CDR3 length is 20 residues. Germline-derived CDR1 and CDR2 are KGHSH and LQKENI. CDR3 DNA: TGTGCCAGCACGCAAAATCCCCTGACAGGGCGTGTAGTCGCTAACTATGGCTACACCTTC. It codes for CASTQNPLTGRVVANYGYTF.

The chain recombines TRBV27 with TRBJ1-6; TRBD1 is a possible D gene (5 bases). V was pared by 8 bases and J by 3 bases, with 11 bases between. Germline V gene sequence: CDR1 MNHEY, CDR2 SMNVEV (reference sequence). CDR3 length: 14 residues. The CDR3 nucleotides are TGTGCCAGCTGCAGACAGCTCTATAATTCACCCCTCCACTTT. Its protein product is CASCRQLYNSPLHF.

The chain has TRBV7-9 and TRBJ2-5, with D perhaps TRBD2 (6 bases). Germline V gene data show CDR1 as SEHNR and CDR2 as FQNEAQ (reference sequence). The CDR3 covers 16 residues. Trimming stripped 5 bases from V and 1 base from J, with 17 bases between. The CDR3 here is CASSPSKVGGQETQYF. The CDR3 nucleotides are TGTGCCAGCAGCCCTAGTAAGGTGGGGGGCCAAGAGACCCAGTACTTC.

This chain joins TRBV5-4 and TRBJ2-1; perhaps TRBD2 as D (5 bases). V was clipped by 3 bases and J by 10 bases, with 20 bases between them. Germline lookup yields CDR1 SGHNT and CDR2 YYREEE (reference sequence). This CDR3 contains 15 residues. CDR3 residues: CASSSPRAPREEQFF. The CDR3 DNA follows: TGTGCCAGCAGCTCCCCCCGGGCCCCCCGGGAAGAGCAGTTCTTC. The full variable domain, its missing parts supplied by reference TRBV5-4 and TRBJ2-1, is ETGVTQSPTHLIKTRGQQVTLRCSSQSGHNTVSWYQQALGQGPQFIFQYYREEENGRGNFPPRFSGLQFPNYSSELNVNALELDDSALYLCASSSPRAPREEQFFGPGTRLTVL.

The V gene is TRBV5-1, the J gene TRBJ1-2; possible D gene TRBD1, 5 bases. CDR1 and CDR2 from the germline V gene are SGHRS and YFSETQ. Trimming shortened V by 4 bases and J by 5 bases, and 15 bases separated the two germline ends. The CDR3 has 14 residues. This CDR3 reads CASSDPGTAYGYTF. The CDR3 bases are TGCGCCAGCAGCGACCCAGGGACGGCATATGGCTACACCTTC.

This chain joins TRBV4-2 and TRBJ1-1; D is uncertain. The CDR3 is 15 amino acids. Trimming left V 0 bases short and J 5 bases short, with 13 bases between. Germline CDR1 reads LGHNA; CDR2 reads YNFKEQ. The CDR3 here is CASSQDSAPRTEAFF. CDR3 bases: TGTGCCAGCAGCCAAGATTCCGCTCCGAGGACTGAAGCTTTCTTT.